The clone carrying this T cell receptor beta chain was found many times. This specimen belongs to a study of T-cell reconstitution after alpha-beta-depleted transplantation in children. Unique molecular identifiers were used to barcode this TCRbeta library. Each CDR3 protein is one row after TCRdb ran MiXCR on the PCR reads. This table has around 380,000 distinct CDR3 sequences, 9.5% to 13% appearing once. This CDR3 is 13 amino acids long. The ends lost 4 bases at V and 4 bases at J; junction bases unmatched: 2. Germline lookup yields CDR1 SQVTM and CDR2 ANQGSEA. The origin of this receptor is a human donor who donated a stem cell graft to a child with acute myeloid leukemia. The chain uses TRBV29-1 and TRBJ1-5, with TRBD1 identical over 9 bases. The sample here was PBMCs from the stem cell graft donor, taken from the stem cell graft. CDR3 DNA sequence: TGCAGCGTTGCCGGACAGGGGAATCAGCCCCAGCATTTT. Protein: CSVAGQGNQPQHF.